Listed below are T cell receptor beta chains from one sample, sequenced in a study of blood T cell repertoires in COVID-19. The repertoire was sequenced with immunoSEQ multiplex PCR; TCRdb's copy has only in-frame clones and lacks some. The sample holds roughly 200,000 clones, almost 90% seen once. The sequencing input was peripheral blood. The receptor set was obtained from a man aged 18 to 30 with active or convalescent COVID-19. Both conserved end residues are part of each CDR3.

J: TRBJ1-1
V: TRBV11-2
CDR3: CASEYSGVGTEAFF

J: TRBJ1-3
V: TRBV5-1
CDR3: CASSTGTTSGNTIYF

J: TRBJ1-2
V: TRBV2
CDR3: CASNEEGLDGYTF

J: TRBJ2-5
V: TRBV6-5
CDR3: CASTKGGASQETQYF

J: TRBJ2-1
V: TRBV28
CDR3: CASSLGQGVTVEQFF

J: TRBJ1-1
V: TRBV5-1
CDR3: CASREQGDTEAFF

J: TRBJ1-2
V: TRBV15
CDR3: CATSSTPGGNYGYTF

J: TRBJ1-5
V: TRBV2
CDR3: CASSERSGRGLYSNQPQHF

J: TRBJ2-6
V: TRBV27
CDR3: CASSIRSGQRPSGANVLTF

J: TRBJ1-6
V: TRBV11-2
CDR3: CASSPWGGVSPLHF

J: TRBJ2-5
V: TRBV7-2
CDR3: CASSLSYQETQYF

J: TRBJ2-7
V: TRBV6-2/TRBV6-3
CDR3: CASSYSSVLYEQYF

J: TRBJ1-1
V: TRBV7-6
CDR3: CASSLGGGIRDITEAFF

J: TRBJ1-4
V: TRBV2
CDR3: CATRRGRDRGPGGEKLFF

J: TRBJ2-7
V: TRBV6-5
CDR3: CASIPGGKAYEQYF

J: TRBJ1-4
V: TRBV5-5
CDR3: CASSLTVEKLFF

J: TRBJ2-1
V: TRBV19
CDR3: CASSIDLGAGQGYNEQFF

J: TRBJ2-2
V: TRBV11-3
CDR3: CASSFRTGELFF

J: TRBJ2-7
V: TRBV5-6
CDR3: CASSLSGMSSYEQYF

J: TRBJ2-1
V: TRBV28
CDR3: CASSLGQGATNEQFF

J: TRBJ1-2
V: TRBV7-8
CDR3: CASSPAGGLGYTF

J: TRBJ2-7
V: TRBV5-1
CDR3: CASSFGGPGQALKEYF

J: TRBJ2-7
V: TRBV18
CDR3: CASSPNPTGSYEQYF

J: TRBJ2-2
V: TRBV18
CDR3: CASSPRVRANTGELFF